These 31 T cell receptor beta chains came from one sample sequenced in a study of T cells in Graves' hyperthyroidism and ophthalmopathy. RNA transcripts served as the template for amplifying TCR beta CDR3 regions. The HTBI primer set was used in a first-round RT-PCR of the TCR CDR3. One entry per CDR3 protein, called by TCRdb with MiXCR from the multiplex PCR reads. The sample gives under 400,000 distinct CDR3 sequences, approximately 25% of which show up once; around 79% is in the top ten. The source material was blood. These receptors originate from a middle-aged man with Graves' hyperthyroidism.

For the CDR3, the DNA is TGCAGTGCTAGCCGGGACAGGGCTGGAAACACCATATATTTT. This sequence encodes CSASRDRAGNTIYF. The rearrangement joins TRBV20-1 to TRBJ1-3; 9 bases fit TRBD1. CDR1 DFQATT and CDR2 SNEGSKA come from the germline V gene (reference sequence). With 3 bases clipped from V and 2 bases from J, the junction kept 2 bases outside the gene matches. The CDR3 runs 14 residues.

The genes are TRBV9 and TRBJ2-7, with D tentatively TRBD2 (7 bases). This CDR3 is built from 16 residues. CDR1 is SGDLS and CDR2 is YYNGEE in the germline V gene. Trimming shortened V by 0 bases and J by 0 bases, and 13 bases separated the two germline ends. The DNA of the CDR3 is TGTGCCAGCAGCGTAGAGGGGGGGACGGCCTCCTACGAGCAGTACTTC. Its translation: CASSVEGGTASYEQYF.

The V and J genes are TRBV10-2 and TRBJ2-2; no firm D call. Trimming took 8 bases from V and 0 from J, leaving 25 bases between them. This CDR3 region has 19 residues. Per germline, CDR1 WSHSY and CDR2 SAAADI. CDR3 loop: CASSSPPPPDQSNTGELFF. The CDR3 DNA is TGCGCCAGCTCCTCGCCCCCCCCCCCGGACCAATCGAACACCGGGGAGCTGTTTTTT.

Many counts were recorded for this clonotype. CDR3 nucleotide sequence: TGCAGCGCTTCCGGGACCCTACACACAGATACGCAGTATTTT. Protein sequence: CSASGTLHTDTQYF. This chain joins TRBV29-1 and TRBJ2-3; D assignment may be TRBD1 or TRBD2 (5 bases each). V lost 7 bases and J 2 bases, leaving 16 bases between the germline ends. The CDR3 runs 14 residues. Germline V gives CDR1 SQVTM, CDR2 ANQGSEA.

The chain carries TRBV29-1 and TRBJ2-7; 12 bases align to TRBD2. Losses at the gene ends were 4 bases for V and 0 bases for J; bases not matched to a gene: 10. The CDR3 extends over 17 amino acids. CDR1 and CDR2 from the germline V gene are SQVTM and ANQGSEA. The CDR3 nucleotides read TGCAGCGTTGTTGCGGGGGGACTAGCGGGTCTCTCCTACGAGCAGTACTTC. Translation gives CSVVAGGLAGLSYEQYF.

On this clonotype itself: This may arise from a read error, as a much more abundant clone is one base away. The gene calls are TRBV28 and TRBJ1-1; unclear D gene. Trimming shortened V by 3 bases and J by 5 bases, and 13 bases separated the two germline ends. This CDR3 has 14 residues. CDR1 and CDR2 from the germline V gene are MDHEN and SYDVKM. The CDR3 bases are TGTGCCAGCAGTTTTTATCCGGGAAGGACTGAAGCTTTCTTT. Its translation is CASSFYPGRTEAFF.

V is TRBV30 and J is TRBJ2-7; possible D gene TRBD2, 6 bases. Per germline, CDR1 GTSNPN and CDR2 SVGIG (reference sequence). V was trimmed by 5 bases and J by 2 bases, leaving 10 bases between them. The CDR3 sequence is 12 residues long. CDR3 DNA: TGTGCCTGGGCGGGACTCACCTACGAGCAGTACTTC. Protein sequence: CAWAGLTYEQYF. The complete variable domain, with remaining parts taken from reference TRBV30 and TRBJ2-7, reads SQTIHQWPATLVQPVGSPLSLECTVEGTSNPNLYWYRQAAGRGLQLLFYSVGIGQISSEVPQNLSASRPQDRQFILSSKKLLLSDSGFYLCAWAGLTYEQYFGPGTRLTVT.

The chain links TRBV7-3 to TRBJ2-1; a weak D match, TRBD2 (6 bases). The germline V gene has CDR1 SGHTA and CDR2 FQGTGA. This CDR3 spans 15 amino acids. The V end lost 1 base, the J end lost 6 bases, and 13 bases lay between the germline ends. The CDR3 nucleotides read TGTGCCAGCAGCTTAAGGGCTAGCGACTCCAATGAGCAGTTCTTC. This translates into CASSLRASDSNEQFF.

This clonotype was observed a handful of times. V and J are TRBV11-2 and TRBJ2-7; 10 bases match TRBD2. The CDR3 is 16 amino acids. Trimming at V came to 3 bases and at J to 4 bases, leaving 9 bases not matched to a gene. Germline CDR1 reads SGHAT; CDR2 reads FQNNGV. CDR3 nucleotides: TGTGCCAGCAGCTTGAAACTAGCGGGACTAGCGTACGAGCAGTACTTC. It specifies CASSLKLAGLAYEQYF. Using reference TRBV11-2 and TRBJ2-7 for the parts outside the CDR3, the full variable domain is EAGVAQSPRYKIIEKRQSVAFWCNPISGHATLYWYQQILGQGPKLLIQFQNNGVVDDSQLPKDRFSAERLKGVDSTLKIQPAKLEDSAVYLCASSLKLAGLAYEQYFGPGTRLTVT.

Many counts were recorded for this clonotype. The chain couples TRBV6-1 to TRBJ1-6; 8 bases are shared with TRBD1. Germline V gene lookup returns CDR1 MNHNS and CDR2 SASEGT. With 1 base clipped from V and 7 bases from J, the junction kept 3 bases outside the gene matches. CDR3 length: 15 amino acids. CDR3 loop: CASSEGGQGNSPLHF. In nucleotides, the CDR3 is TGTGCCAGCAGTGAAGGCGGACAGGGCAATTCACCCCTCCACTTT.

In its sample, this clonotype was seen a few times. The chain carries TRBV5-1 and TRBJ2-3, with 13 bases identical to TRBD2. Germline V gives CDR1 SGHRS, CDR2 YFSETQ. The CDR3 spans 18 residues. V dropped 3 bases and J dropped 5; count of bases not matched to a gene: 12. The CDR3 region is CASSWALGLAGAVDTQYF. CDR3 sequence (DNA): TGCGCCAGCAGCTGGGCCCTAGGACTAGCGGGAGCGGTAGATACGCAGTATTTT.

CDR3 sequence (DNA): TGTGCCAGCTTTGTCTCGCGGAACAATGAGCAGTTCTTC. It encodes CASFVSRNNEQFF. This chain connects TRBV6-1 to TRBJ2-1, with D unclear. Trimming stripped 8 bases from V and 5 bases from J, with 13 bases between. The CDR3 extends over 13 amino acids. The V gene's germline CDR1 is MNHNS and CDR2 SASEGT.

J is TRBJ1-6 and V is TRBV2; no clear D. The CDR3 is 13 amino acids. V lost 5 bases to trimming and J lost 9 bases, with 11 bases between them. CDR1 and CDR2 (germline): SNHLY, FYNNEI. The DNA for the CDR3 is TGTGCCAGCAGTCTCCTTGATGCTTCACCCCTCCACTTT. Translating it yields CASSLLDASPLHF.

Ten or more counts support this clonotype. The rearrangement links TRBV28 to TRBJ2-1; 7 nucleotides align to TRBD2. The trim removed 3 bases at V and 0 bases at J, leaving 8 bases unmatched. CDR1 MDHEN and CDR2 SYDVKM come from the germline V gene. This CDR3 spans 17 amino acids. The CDR3 reads CASSFGGAGNSYNEQFF. The DNA for the CDR3 is TGTGCCAGCAGTTTCGGGGGAGCGGGAAACTCCTACAATGAGCAGTTCTTC.

V is TRBV7-9 and J is TRBJ2-3, with 8 bases that match TRBD2. V was clipped by 7 bases and J by 8 bases; unmatched bases: 5. Germline-derived CDR1 and CDR2 are SEHNR and FQNEAQ (reference sequence). CDR3 length equals 12 residues. The CDR3 loop is CASTSSGGTQYF. The CDR3 coding sequence is TGTGCCAGCACCTCAAGCGGGGGTACGCAGTATTTT.

V usage is TRBV30 and J usage is TRBJ1-1; 9 nucleotides agree with TRBD1. The V gene end was trimmed by 3 bases and the J gene end by 1 base; junction bases not matched to a gene: 3. The CDR3 loop spans 14 amino acids. Germline assignment: CDR1 GTSNPN and CDR2 SVGIG (reference sequence). This CDR3 reads CAWRTGGPNTEAFF. CDR3 DNA sequence: TGTGCCTGGAGAACAGGGGGCCCGAACACTGAAGCTTTCTTT.

This clonotype was detected many times. V usage is TRBV5-1 and J usage is TRBJ2-3; D ambiguous. Trimming took off 3 bases at V and 5 bases at J, with 7 bases between the two ends. Germline lookup yields CDR1 SGHRS and CDR2 YFSETQ. The CDR3 consists of 12 residues. CDR3 protein: CASSSDLDTQYF. CDR3 nucleotides: TGCGCCAGCAGCTCCGACCTAGATACGCAGTATTTT.

V gene TRBV2 combines with J gene TRBJ2-7; D may be TRBD2 (6 bases). Germline V gene lookup returns CDR1 SNHLY and CDR2 FYNNEI. The V end was cut by 7 bases, the J end by 2 bases, with 15 bases between. This CDR3 region has 14 residues. CDR3 loop: CASKAGRGTYEQYF. The CDR3, as DNA: TGTGCCAGCAAGGCGGGGCGGGGCACCTACGAGCAGTACTTC.

In its sample, this clonotype was seen a few times. The genes are TRBV12-3 or TRBV12-4 and TRBJ2-7, with TRBD1 matching over 7 bases. The trim removed 2 bases at V and 1 base at J, leaving 5 bases unmatched. The CDR3 covers 15 residues. The CDR3 here is CASSLRGLRSYEQYF. The CDR3 coding sequence is TGTGCCAGCAGTTTAAGGGGGCTACGTTCCTACGAGCAGTACTTC.

The chain carries TRBV27 and TRBJ2-7, with D unclear. The CDR3 extends over 11 amino acids. Germline CDR1 and CDR2: MNHEY and SMNVEV (reference sequence). V was pared by 8 bases and J by 5 bases, with 10 bases between. The CDR3 region has the DNA TGTGCCAGCGCCGGAAGGAACGAGCAGTACTTC. Protein sequence: CASAGRNEQYF.

The chain is built from TRBV6-1 and TRBJ2-6, with D possibly TRBD1 on 6 matching bases. V was cut by 5 bases and J by 2 bases, with 22 bases left in between. CDR3 length: 19 residues. The germline V gene encodes CDR1 MNHNS and CDR2 SASEGT. The CDR3: CASSPQLDFGQPGANVLTF. In DNA form, the CDR3 reads TGTGCCAGCAGTCCGCAACTCGATTTTGGACAGCCTGGGGCCAACGTCCTGACTTTC.

The table lists this clonotype with many counts. The chain uses TRBV7-3 and TRBJ2-1; D may be TRBD2 (5 bases). The CDR3 length is 13 residues. Germline CDR1 reads SGHTA; CDR2 reads FQGTGA. V lost 1 base to trimming and J lost 9 bases, with 10 bases between them. CDR3 in DNA: TGTGCCAGCAGCTTAAACGAGGGCGGTGAGCAGTTCTTC. Its translation is CASSLNEGGEQFF.

The chain is built from TRBV3-1 and TRBJ2-2; D might be TRBD1 (5 bases). The CDR3 covers 12 residues. Trimming pared 10 bases from V and 5 bases from J, leaving 11 bases between. CDR1 is LGHDT, CDR2 YNNKEL, per germline (reference sequence). The CDR3: CATDQGTGELFF. In nucleotides, the CDR3 is TGTGCCACGGACCAGGGTACCGGGGAGCTGTTTTTT.

This clonotype was counted at least ten times. The V call is TRBV7-8, the J call TRBJ2-5; the D call may be TRBD1 or TRBD2 (5 bases each). This CDR3 contains 15 residues. The V gene's germline CDR1 is SGHVS and CDR2 FQNEAQ. Trimming stripped 5 bases from V and 4 bases from J, with 17 bases between. The chain's CDR3 is CASSLGGLRGETQYF. CDR3 nucleotides: TGTGCCAGCAGCCTAGGCGGTTTGAGGGGAGAGACCCAGTACTTC.

In this sample, this clonotype turned up a few times. The chain combines TRBV4-1 with TRBJ2-7; TRBD1 is a possible D gene (6 bases). This CDR3 has 18 amino acids. Germline-derived CDR1 and CDR2 are MGHRA and YSYEKL. V gave up 1 base and J gave up 0 bases, with 19 bases separating them. CDR3 residues: CASSQVFSATGSSYEQYF. DNA of the CDR3: TGCGCCAGCAGCCAAGTTTTTTCGGCGACAGGCAGCTCCTACGAGCAGTACTTC.

The chain is built from TRBV6-1 and TRBJ2-2, with D perhaps matching TRBD1 (6 bases). V was shortened by 5 bases and J by 1 base, with 14 bases between the two germline ends. Germline V gene data show CDR1 as MNHNS and CDR2 as SASEGT. This CDR3 has 16 residues. This CDR3 is CASSRSGAKNTGELFF. CDR3 DNA sequence: TGTGCCAGCAGTAGGTCAGGGGCTAAGAACACCGGGGAGCTGTTTTTT.

This clonotype has a count of ten or more. The chain is built from TRBV7-2 and TRBJ2-3; D perhaps matches TRBD2 (6 bases). The V end lost 6 bases, the J end lost 5 bases, and 27 bases lay between the germline ends. This CDR3 has 18 amino acids. Germline values: CDR1 SGHTA, CDR2 FQGNSA. The CDR3 bases are TGTGCCAGCAGTCCCTGGCGGCGCACCGGGAGAGGTGGAGATACGCAGTATTTT. It codes for CASSPWRRTGRGGDTQYF.

The table lists this clonotype with a few counts. The chain carries TRBV29-1 and TRBJ2-4, with D possibly being TRBD2 (7 bases). The germline CDR1 and CDR2 sequences are SQVTM and ANQGSEA. The V and J ends lost 2 bases and 5 bases respectively, with 16 bases between them. The CDR3 covers 15 residues. The CDR3 nucleotides read TGCAGCGTTGAAAGAAGGGGGGGACCGGAAAACATTCAGTACTTC. This translates into CSVERRGGPENIQYF.

The rearrangement joins TRBV29-1 to TRBJ2-7, with TRBD2 matching 13 bases. The CDR3 has 15 amino acids. J was trimmed by 3 bases and V by 7 bases; bases with no gene match: 9. Per germline, CDR1 SQVTM and CDR2 ANQGSEA. CDR3 coding DNA: TGCAGCGCCGGGCAACTAGCGGGAGGGCTCTACGAGCAGTACTTC. Translation gives CSAGQLAGGLYEQYF.

The J gene is TRBJ2-5, the V gene TRBV10-1; D remains unclear. This CDR3 has 12 amino acids. Trimming took off 2 bases at V and 8 bases at J, with 9 bases between the two ends. Germline CDR1 WNHNN, CDR2 SYGVQD (reference sequence). CDR3 in DNA: TGCGCCAGCAGTGAGCCACAAGGAACCCAGTACTTC. Protein product: CASSEPQGTQYF.

This clonotype turned up a few times. The chain couples TRBV18 to TRBJ1-5, with 8 bases fitting TRBD1. Germline-derived CDR1 and CDR2 are KGHSH and LQKENI. The CDR3 is 15 amino acids. The V gene end was trimmed by 4 bases and the J gene end by 5 bases; junction bases not matched to a gene: 7. CDR3 amino acids: CASSLQGGSDQPQHF. CDR3 bases: TGTGCCAGCTCACTACAGGGGGGAAGCGATCAGCCCCAGCATTTT.